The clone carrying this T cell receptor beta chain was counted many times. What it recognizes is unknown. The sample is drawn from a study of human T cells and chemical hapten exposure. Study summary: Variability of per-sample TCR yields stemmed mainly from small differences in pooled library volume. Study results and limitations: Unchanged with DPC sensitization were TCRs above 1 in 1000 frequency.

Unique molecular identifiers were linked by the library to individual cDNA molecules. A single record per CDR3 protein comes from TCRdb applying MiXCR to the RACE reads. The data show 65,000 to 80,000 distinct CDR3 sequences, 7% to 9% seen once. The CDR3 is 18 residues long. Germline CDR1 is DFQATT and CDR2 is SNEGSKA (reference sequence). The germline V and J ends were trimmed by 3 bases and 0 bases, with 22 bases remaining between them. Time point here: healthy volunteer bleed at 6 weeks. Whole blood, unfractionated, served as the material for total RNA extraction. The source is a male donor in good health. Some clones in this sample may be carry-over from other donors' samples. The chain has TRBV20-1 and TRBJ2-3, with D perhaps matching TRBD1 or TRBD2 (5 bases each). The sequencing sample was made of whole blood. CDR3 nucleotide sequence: TGCAGTGCTAGGGATTGGGGCAGCGGAGAGGGGAGCACAGATACGCAGTATTTT. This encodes CSARDWGSGEGSTDTQYF.